One and the same sample provided the 10 T cell receptor beta chains below, sequenced in a study of T cells after yellow fever vaccination. TCRdb used MiXCR to reprocess the 5' RACE reads, holding one entry per CDR3 protein. Counted here are around 360,000 distinct CDR3 sequences, 11% occurring once; the ten biggest clones make up less than 20%. The specimen comprised PBMCs, sampled on the day of the first yellow fever vaccination. The receptor set was obtained from a man aged 18 to 29 who received the YFV17D yellow fever vaccine.

The chain combines TRBV7-2 with TRBJ1-4, with D unclear. Germline V lookup: CDR1 SGHTA, CDR2 FQGNSA. Trimming left V 4 bases short and J 7 bases short, with 10 bases between. This CDR3 has 13 amino acids. The CDR3 sequence: CASSSGWFEKLFF. CDR3 bases: TGTGCCAGCAGCTCGGGATGGTTTGAAAAACTGTTTTTT.

The chain employs TRBV15 and TRBJ2-3, with D perhaps matching TRBD2 (6 bases). The germline V gene encodes CDR1 LNHNV and CDR2 YYDKDF (reference sequence). This CDR3 is built from 14 residues. Trimming stripped 5 bases from V and 4 bases from J, with 13 bases between. CDR3 in DNA: TGTGCCACCAGCTCGGAGGGGCAGTCAGATACGCAGTATTTT. Translation gives CATSSEGQSDTQYF.

This clonotype was picked up a small number of times. This chain uses TRBV10-3 with TRBJ1-2, with D tentatively TRBD1 (6 bases). CDR3 length: 13 amino acids. Trimming took 11 bases from V and 6 from J, leaving 19 bases between them. CDR1 is ENHRY, CDR2 SYGVKD, per germline. This CDR3 reads CAAQGLRGHGYTF. The CDR3, as DNA: TGTGCCGCTCAGGGGCTACGAGGCCATGGCTACACCTTC.

Many counts were recorded for this clonotype. CDR3 bases: TGTGCCAGCAGTTACCCCGGGACAGGGTCGAATGAGCAGTTCTTC. This sequence encodes CASSYPGTGSNEQFF. The chain carries TRBV6-5 and TRBJ2-1, with 9 bases matching TRBD1. CDR1 is MNHEY and CDR2 is SVGAGI in the germline V gene. CDR3 length equals 15 residues. Unmatched junction bases numbered 6, after V lost 2 bases and J lost 7 bases.

V and J are TRBV4-1 and TRBJ2-5; TRBD1 aligns across 11 bases. The CDR3 spans 18 residues. The V segment lost 0 bases and the J segment 4 bases; nucleotides outside the gene matches: 10. Germline values: CDR1 MGHRA, CDR2 YSYEKL. CDR3 sequence: CASSQEKAGTGGLETQYF. CDR3 DNA: TGCGCCAGCAGCCAAGAAAAGGCCGGGACAGGGGGTTTAGAGACCCAGTACTTC.

The chain links TRBV20-1 to TRBJ1-2; 8 nucleotides align to TRBD1. Losses at the gene ends were 2 bases for V and 4 bases for J; bases not matched to a gene: 6. Germline CDR1 and CDR2: DFQATT and SNEGSKA (reference sequence). There are 14 residues in the CDR3. In DNA, the CDR3 is TGCAGTGCTAGATCCCGGGACAGGAGCTATGGCTACACCTTC. It specifies CSARSRDRSYGYTF.

The chain employs TRBV19 and TRBJ1-5; D is perhaps TRBD1 (6 bases). The CDR3 runs to 13 residues. Germline V CDR1 and CDR2: LNHDA, SQIVND (reference sequence). V dropped 7 bases and J dropped 6 bases, with 13 bases sitting between them. The CDR3 region is CASTDRLTQPQHF. Here the CDR3 DNA reads TGTGCCAGTACTGACAGGCTGACTCAGCCCCAGCATTTT.

Only a few counts were recorded for this clonotype. The rearrangement links TRBV29-1 to TRBJ2-7, with a tentative D call TRBD1 (6 bases). Trimming stripped 3 bases from V and 3 bases from J, with 6 bases between. The CDR3 consists of 11 residues. The germline gives CDR1 SQVTM, CDR2 ANQGSEA. This chain's CDR3 is CSVDRGYEQYF. DNA for the CDR3: TGCAGCGTTGACAGGGGCTACGAGCAGTACTTC.

This chain joins TRBV11-2 and TRBJ2-1, with no clear D. With 9 bases removed from V and 2 bases from J, the gap between germline ends came to 11 bases. Germline CDR1 reads SGHAT; CDR2 reads FQNNGV. The CDR3 loop spans 13 amino acids. DNA of the CDR3: TGTGCCAGTACCTCTTCCGCCTACAATGAGCAGTTCTTC. Translation: CASTSSAYNEQFF. The full variable domain, with the rest looked up from reference TRBV11-2 and TRBJ2-1, is EAGVAQSPRYKIIEKRQSVAFWCNPISGHATLYWYQQILGQGPKLLIQFQNNGVVDDSQLPKDRFSAERLKGVDSTLKIQPAKLEDSAVYLCASTSSAYNEQFFGPGTRLTVL.

This chain uses TRBV24-1 with TRBJ2-2; a weak D match, TRBD2 (7 bases). CDR3 length equals 16 residues. V lost 1 base and J lost 6, with 14 bases in between. Germline V CDR1 and CDR2: KGHDR, SFDVKD. The DNA of the CDR3 is TGTGCCACCAGTGATTTTTCGTCGGGGGGCCCCGGGGAGCTGTTTTTT. Translation gives CATSDFSSGGPGELFF.